This T cell receptor (beta chain) was recovered during a study of CD8 T cells in Susac syndrome. V lost 1 base and J lost 7, with 11 bases in between. Germline V gives CDR1 SNHLY, CDR2 FYNNEI. This CDR3 region has 14 residues. Reverse transcription used about 0.45 to 1 ug RNA and random hexamers. An immunoSEQ multiplex PCR generated amplified TCR beta CDR3 products spanning 54 Vbeta and 13 Jbeta. TCRdb redid the calling of the immunoSEQ multiplex PCR reads with MiXCR, one entry per CDR3 protein. The sample shows some 130,000 distinct CDR3 sequences, 95% of them seen only once. The genes are TRBV2 and TRBJ2-1; D unclear. This TCR came from a human donor with Susac syndrome. The sequenced sample was CD8+ T cells from PBMCs. The DNA of the CDR3 is TGTGCCAGCAGTGAAGACTCACCTTCAAATGAGCAGTTCTTC. It specifies CASSEDSPSNEQFF.